Listed below are T cell receptor beta chains from one sample, sequenced in a study of blood T cell repertoires in COVID-19. The assay was immunoSEQ multiplex PCR, and TCRdb's table has in-frame clones only and misses some. Here the sample spans 98,000 or so clones, about four fifths being singletons. Sample: peripheral blood. These receptors originate from a man in his 60s with acute or convalescent COVID-19. CDR3s include the opening cysteine and the closing phenylalanine or tryptophan. The D gene is left open where the match is weak. Some rows have no size entry. The others give once, few or many, or a class for an expanded clone.

clone_size: -
d_call: -
j_call: TRBJ2-1
v_call: TRBV9
cdr3_nt: TGTGCCAGCAGCGTAGAGGAGGTCCAGTTTAATGAGCAGTTCTTC
cdr3_aa: CASSVEEVQFNEQFF

clone_size: -
d_call: -
j_call: TRBJ1-1
v_call: TRBV9
cdr3_nt: TGTGCCAGCAGCGTAAACTTTTTGAACACTGAAGCTTTCTTT
cdr3_aa: CASSVNFLNTEAFF

clone_size: -
d_call: -
j_call: TRBJ1-1
v_call: TRBV27
cdr3_nt: TGTGCCAGCAGTTTAAAGACAGGCACTGAAGCTTTCTTT
cdr3_aa: CASSLKTGTEAFF

clone_size: -
d_call: -
j_call: TRBJ2-5
v_call: TRBV19
cdr3_nt: TGTGCCAGTACCGCGACAGTACAAGAGACCCAGTACTTC
cdr3_aa: CASTATVQETQYF

clone_size: -
d_call: -
j_call: TRBJ2-1
v_call: TRBV30
cdr3_nt: TGTGCCTGGAGCGCAGTCCACTACAATGAGCAGTTCTTC
cdr3_aa: CAWSAVHYNEQFF

clone_size: -
d_call: -
j_call: TRBJ2-7
v_call: TRBV6-5
cdr3_nt: TGTGTAGCCCAGAGTAGCTACGAGCAGTACTTC
cdr3_aa: CVAQSSYEQYF

clone_size: -
d_call: -
j_call: TRBJ1-5
v_call: TRBV27
cdr3_nt: TGTGCCAGCAGTTCAGGGTCTCTTGTTCAGCCCCAGCATTTT
cdr3_aa: CASSSGSLVQPQHF

clone_size: -
d_call: -
j_call: TRBJ2-3
v_call: TRBV28
cdr3_nt: TGTGCCAGCGGCGGGGCCACCCCTAGCACAGATACGCAGTATTTT
cdr3_aa: CASGGATPSTDTQYF

clone_size: once
d_call: TRBD1
j_call: TRBJ1-1
v_call: TRBV7-9
cdr3_nt: TGCCGCTGGGGACAGAACCTGGACACTGAAGCTTTCTTT
cdr3_aa: CRWGQNLDTEAFF

clone_size: -
d_call: TRBD2
j_call: TRBJ2-3
v_call: TRBV19
cdr3_nt: TGTGCCAGTAGTACCCAGCGGGGGCCCACAGATACGCAGTATTTT
cdr3_aa: CASSTQRGPTDTQYF

clone_size: -
d_call: -
j_call: TRBJ2-3
v_call: TRBV2
cdr3_nt: TGTGCCAGCGGCTCCCAGGGGACTATAGATACGCAGTATTTT
cdr3_aa: CASGSQGTIDTQYF

clone_size: -
d_call: TRBD1
j_call: TRBJ1-2
v_call: TRBV4-2
cdr3_nt: TGTGCCAGCAGCCAGGCTTCCGGGACAGGAAGTTCTTTATTGAGCTACACCTTC
cdr3_aa: CASSQASGTGSSLLSYTF

clone_size: -
d_call: -
j_call: TRBJ1-1
v_call: TRBV24-1
cdr3_nt: TGTGCCACCAGCGAAGGAGGTGCGGGAGGGAACACTGAAGCTTTCTTT
cdr3_aa: CATSEGGAGGNTEAFF

clone_size: once
d_call: -
j_call: TRBJ1-6
v_call: TRBV14
cdr3_nt: TGTGCCAGCAGCCAACGCGAGGAGCGGGGTAATTCACCCCTCCACTTT
cdr3_aa: CASSQREERGNSPLHF

clone_size: -
d_call: TRBD1
j_call: TRBJ1-3
v_call: TRBV7-2
cdr3_nt: TGTGCCAGCAGCCAACAGGGGACTGGAAACACCATATATTTT
cdr3_aa: CASSQQGTGNTIYF

clone_size: -
d_call: -
j_call: TRBJ1-2
v_call: TRBV7-9
cdr3_nt: TGTGCCAGCAGCCCGAGTCTGGGCATTAACTATGGCTACACCTTC
cdr3_aa: CASSPSLGINYGYTF

clone_size: -
d_call: -
j_call: TRBJ2-5
v_call: TRBV4-1
cdr3_nt: TGCGCCAGCAGCCAACATCTAACAGGGAAAGAGACCCAGTACTTC
cdr3_aa: CASSQHLTGKETQYF

clone_size: -
d_call: TRBD2
j_call: TRBJ2-7
v_call: TRBV30
cdr3_nt: TGTGCCTGGAGTTTGGGGGGGACTTCCTACGAGCAGTACTTC
cdr3_aa: CAWSLGGTSYEQYF

clone_size: -
d_call: -
j_call: TRBJ1-3
v_call: TRBV5-3
cdr3_nt: TGTGCCAGAAGCTGTACAGATGGTGGAAACACCATATATTTT
cdr3_aa: CARSCTDGGNTIYF

clone_size: -
d_call: -
j_call: TRBJ2-2
v_call: TRBV29-1
cdr3_nt: TGCAGCGTTGGCGAACCTTACAACACCGGGGAGCTGTTTTTT
cdr3_aa: CSVGEPYNTGELFF

clone_size: -
d_call: TRBD1
j_call: TRBJ2-1
v_call: TRBV7-3
cdr3_nt: TGTGCCAGCAGCGAATCCCGAGACAGGGGCTACAATGAGCAGTTCTTC
cdr3_aa: CASSESRDRGYNEQFF

clone_size: -
d_call: -
j_call: TRBJ1-2
v_call: TRBV7-2
cdr3_nt: TGTGCCAGCAGCCAGACCGACATCTATGGCTACACCTTC
cdr3_aa: CASSQTDIYGYTF

clone_size: -
d_call: -
j_call: TRBJ1-3
v_call: TRBV6-5
cdr3_nt: TGTGCCAGCAATCTGGCTGGGGCAAACACCATATATTTT
cdr3_aa: CASNLAGANTIYF

clone_size: -
d_call: -
j_call: TRBJ1-6
v_call: TRBV6-5
cdr3_nt: TGTGCCAGCAGTCTCACAGGGTTGCCCCTCCACTTT
cdr3_aa: CASSLTGLPLHF

clone_size: -
d_call: TRBD1
j_call: TRBJ2-1
v_call: TRBV2
cdr3_nt: TGTGCCAGAACACGGGACAGGGGTACGAATGAGCAGTTCTTC
cdr3_aa: CARTRDRGTNEQFF